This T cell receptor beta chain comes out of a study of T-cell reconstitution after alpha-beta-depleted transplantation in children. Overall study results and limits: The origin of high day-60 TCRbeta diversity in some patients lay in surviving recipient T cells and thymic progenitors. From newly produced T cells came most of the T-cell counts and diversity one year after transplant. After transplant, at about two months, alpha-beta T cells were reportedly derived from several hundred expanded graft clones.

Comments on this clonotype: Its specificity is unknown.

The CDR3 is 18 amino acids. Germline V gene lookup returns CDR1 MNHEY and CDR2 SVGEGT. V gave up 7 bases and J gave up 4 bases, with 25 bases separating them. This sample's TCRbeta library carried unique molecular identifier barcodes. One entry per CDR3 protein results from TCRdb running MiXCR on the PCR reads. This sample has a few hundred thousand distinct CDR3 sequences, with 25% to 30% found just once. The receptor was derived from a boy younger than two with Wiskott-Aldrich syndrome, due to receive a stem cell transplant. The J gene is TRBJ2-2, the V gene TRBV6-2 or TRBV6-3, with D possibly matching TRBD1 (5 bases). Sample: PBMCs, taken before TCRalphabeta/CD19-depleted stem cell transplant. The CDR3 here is CASTFLRAGVLPTGELFF. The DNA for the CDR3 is TGTGCCAGCACCTTTCTCAGGGCCGGAGTACTACCCACCGGGGAGCTGTTTTTT.